This TCR beta chain is from a study of vaccination effects on CD4 cells after COVID-19. Whole-study findings and limits: After vaccination of healthy people, only 1 of 255 vaccine-induced clones cross-reacted with common cold coronaviruses.

Expansion with viral peptide pools was applied to antigen-specific CD4+ T cells by the ViraFEST assay prior to sequencing. CD4+ T cells were isolated after 10 days of culture. Each vaccine recipient was nucleocapsid antibody negative and had no prior SARS-CoV-2 infection. Culturing of 2 million to 2.5 million PBMC per well took place with around 9.4 IU/ml IL-2 and approximately 9.1 ug/ml peptides. Fresh IL-2-containing medium replaced half the medium on days 3 and 7. Profiling relied on immunoSEQ multiplex PCR, and the TCRdb table lists in-frame clones only, not all of them. The table includes about 24,000 clones, roughly 70% detected once. The germline CDR1 and CDR2 sequences are MNHEY and SVGAGI. V was pared by 2 bases and J by 3 bases, with 4 bases of the junction left unmatched. The CDR3 loop spans 16 amino acids. Note on this clone: What it binds is unknown.

Source: CD4+ T cells from PBMCs cultured with HCoV-NL63 spike peptides, taken before COVID-19 vaccination. The TCR comes from a human donor who received a COVID-19 vaccine. This chain links TRBV6-5 with TRBJ1-2; TRBD1 matches 12 bases. CDR3 nucleotides: TGTGCCAGCAGTTACAGGGGGACAGGGGGCCACTATGGCTACACCTTC. This translates into CASSYRGTGGHYGYTF.